The source of this T cell receptor beta chain is a study of CD8+ T cells in alopecia areata (dated by TCRdb to 2016 to 2019). Study-level background: The treated patients took part in an open-label pilot trial in which moderate-to-severe alopecia areata was treated with oral tofacitinib at 5 to 10 mg twice daily. Patients stayed on tofacitinib for 6 to 18 months and then had 6 months of follow-up off drug so that delayed response and recurrence could be assessed. Disease severity in treated patients was measured with the SALT score, which quantifies the percentage of affected scalp surface area. The study used high-throughput TCRbeta sequencing to examine T cell clonal expansion in alopecia areata, in both the C3H/HeJ mouse model and human patients. Human TCRbeta sequencing covered scalp tissue and sorted CD4+ and CD8+ peripheral blood T cells from patchy and totalis/universalis alopecia areata patients and healthy controls. Biopsies were taken from tofacitinib-treated patients at baseline and again at 4 and 24 weeks into treatment, and several of those patients also had a later scalp biopsy. Scalp clonality was compared across normal scalp (n=4), patchy alopecia areata scalp (n=8), and alopecia totalis/universalis scalp (n=8). RNA was extracted with the PAXgene miRNA kit for fixed scalp, the miRNeasy kit for PBMCs, and the RNeasy kit for mouse skin. TCRbeta CDR3 regions were amplified by immunoSEQ multiplex PCR with 35 Vbeta forward and 13 Jbeta reverse primers.

Read against the paper, the sample's treatment or condition label means: oral pan-JAK inhibitor, 5-10 mg twice daily. Peripheral blood and lesional scalp punch biopsies were obtained from patients with alopecia areata. PBMCs were isolated by density centrifugation and stained for CD3, CD4 and CD8, after which CD4+ and CD8+ T cells were sorted on a FACSAria. V and J lose 4 bases and 3 bases, and a span of 20 bases separates them. CDR1 and CDR2 are drawn from the germline V gene (reference sequence): SGHNT, YYREEE. The CDR3 runs 16 amino acids, cysteine and phenylalanine included. Kept here is only the CDR3 DNA, which spans 48 bases and is read in frame from base 1. Summary of the overall study and its limitations: Shared TCR sequences between patients were less evident than in mice, which may be partly attributable to HLA diversity in the patient population. The treated cohort was small, with a single nonresponder, so links between baseline CD8+ expansion and response need larger studies. Many expanded lesional clones were found to persist in scalp and blood during tofacitinib treatment, and relapse after treatment cessation may be partly explained by this persistence. Lesional scalp, especially in alopecia totalis/universalis, showed higher clonality and more expanded CD8+ clones than normal scalp, suggesting antigenic drive. Scalp clonality and the number of expanded CD8+ clones among the top 100 scalp clones were significantly decreased by tofacitinib. Resident alphabeta T cells in normal human skin are also sequenced, complicating scalp TCR repertoire analysis, unlike mouse skin dominated by gammadelta T cells.

Turning to this clone: Its antigen is still unknown. No base qualities exist here, and no much larger clone lies one base off it.

Library preparation used the immunoSEQ multiplex PCR assay. RNA was extracted from all samples and reverse transcribed into cDNA, which served as template for TCR sequencing. SuperScript III was used for first-strand cDNA synthesis, primed with a 2:1 mix of oligo-dT and random hexamers. A synthetic immune receptor repertoire was used to gauge amplification bias, and whatever bias remained was removed computationally. The authors processed their data as follows. Raw reads were preprocessed to remove errors, and CDR3 was defined according to IMGT conventions as the region from the conserved cysteine to phenylalanine. Clonality was computed by normalizing Shannon entropy by log2 of the number of productive unique TCRs and subtracting the result from 1. Whether scalp clones were CD4 or CD8 was inferred by matching scalp TCRbeta sequences against CD4 and CD8 repertoires sorted from blood. TCRdb holds this immuneACCESS table with in-frame rearrangements only. Some clones are missing; in checked studies, unresolved V genes explain under half, and the rest has no known cause. The V and J calls and clone size come from that table; D and trimming were worked out from the DNA. Present in this sample are about 60,000 clones, under 60% of which were seen just once. The ten largest clones take up just over 20% of the sample.

The sequence links TRBV5-4 to TRBJ2-7; the D element might be TRBD1 or TRBD2, as each aligns at 5 bases. Sequences were derived from CD8+ T cells sorted from blood, sampled at approximately week 37, from a patient treated with tofacitinib. The source is a human donor with alopecia areata. The CDR3 protein: CASSPPLGVPIYEQYF. In nucleotide form, the sequence is TGTGCCAGCAGCCCCCCGTTGGGGGTGCCAATCTACGAGCAGTACTTC.